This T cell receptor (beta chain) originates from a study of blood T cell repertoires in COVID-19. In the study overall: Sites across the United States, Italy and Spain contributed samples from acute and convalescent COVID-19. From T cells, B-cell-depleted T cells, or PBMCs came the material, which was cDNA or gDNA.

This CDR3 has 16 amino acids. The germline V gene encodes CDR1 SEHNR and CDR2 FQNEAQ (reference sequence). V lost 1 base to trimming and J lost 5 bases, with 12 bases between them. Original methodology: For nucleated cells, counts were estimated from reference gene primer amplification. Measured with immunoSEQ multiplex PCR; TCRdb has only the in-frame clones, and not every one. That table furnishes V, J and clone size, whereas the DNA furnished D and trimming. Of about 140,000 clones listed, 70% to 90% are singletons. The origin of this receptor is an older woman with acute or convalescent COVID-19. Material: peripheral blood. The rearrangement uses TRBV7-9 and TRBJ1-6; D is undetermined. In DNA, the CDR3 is TGTGCCAGCAGCTTAGAAAGCCAGGCTAATAATTCACCCCTCCACTTT. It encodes CASSLESQANNSPLHF. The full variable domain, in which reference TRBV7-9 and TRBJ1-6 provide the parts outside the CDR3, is DTGVSQNPRHKITKRGQNVTFRCDPISEHNRLYWYRQTLGQGPEFLTYFQNEAQLEKSRLLSDRFSAERPKGSFSTLEIQRTEQGDSAMYLCASSLESQANNSPLHFGNGTRLTVT.